This T cell receptor (beta chain) was found in a study of blood T cell repertoires in COVID-19. This table comes from immunoSEQ multiplex PCR, and its TCRdb copy is limited to in-frame clones, with some not included. The data hold around 260,000 clones, with approximately 85% observed a single time. In germline, CDR1 is SNHLY, CDR2 FYNNEI. V lost 2 bases and J 0 bases, leaving 11 bases between the germline ends. This CDR3 is built from 15 residues. The clonotype comes from a human donor in a cohort sampled during active COVID-19. Sequenced input: peripheral blood. The rearrangement uses TRBV2 and TRBJ2-7, with D unresolved. This chain's CDR3 is CASSEKQVSSYEQYF. The CDR3 DNA is TGTGCCAGCAGTGAAAAGCAGGTCAGCTCCTACGAGCAGTACTTC.